Shown below are 26 T cell receptor beta chains from a single sample sequenced in a study of beta chain features in type 1 diabetes. The entirety of the isolated RNA underwent reverse transcription, so expressed TCRB transcripts were sequenced. Sequencing used immunoSEQ multiplex PCR; TCRdb keeps in-frame clones, though not all of them. This table has 200,000 to 250,000 clones, around 9.6% appearing once. Material for sequencing was naive CD4+ T cells from blood. The source is a woman aged 18-29 years in good health.

This clone was detected a few times. The genes are TRBV19 and TRBJ2-3, with D perhaps matching TRBD2 (5 bases). Germline assignment: CDR1 LNHDA and CDR2 SQIVND (reference sequence). The ends were cut back, 10 bases at V and 2 bases at J, with 16 bases in the middle. The CDR3 consists of 14 residues. As DNA, the CDR3 is TGTGCCACCCGTATCCCGGGGTCCACAGATACGCAGTATTTT. Residues: CATRIPGSTDTQYF.

This clone was counted many times. Here the CDR3 DNA reads TGCAGCGTTCTCGGACAGCAAGAGACCCAGTACTTC. Translation: CSVLGQQETQYF. V and J are TRBV29-1 and TRBJ2-5, with D possibly being TRBD1 (6 bases). CDR3 size: 12 residues. Trimming pared 5 bases from V and 2 bases from J, leaving 9 bases between. Germline CDR1 SQVTM, CDR2 ANQGSEA. The full variable domain, rest sourced from reference TRBV29-1 and TRBJ2-5, is SAVISQKPSRDICQRGTSLTIQCQVDSQVTMMFWYRQQPGQSLTLIATANQGSEATYESGFVIDKFPISRPNLTFSTLTVSNMSPEDSSIYLCSVLGQQETQYFGPGTRLLVL.

CDR3 in DNA: TGTGCCAGCAGTGAAGCGCTTCGATGGGGGGGTGAGCAGTTCTTC. This sequence encodes CASSEALRWGGEQFF. The V and J genes are TRBV6-1 and TRBJ2-1, with 7 bases identical to TRBD2. There are 15 residues in the CDR3. The V gene end was trimmed by 0 bases and the J gene end by 9 bases; junction bases not matched to a gene: 8. CDR1 is MNHNS and CDR2 is SASEGT in the germline V gene.

This clone was counted a few times. The rearrangement links TRBV7-6 to TRBJ2-7; 9 positions agree with TRBD1. The V and J ends lost 4 bases and 7 bases, in that order; junction bases with no gene match: 14. This CDR3 comprises 16 residues. Germline V gives CDR1 SGHVS, CDR2 FNYEAQ. In nucleotides, the CDR3 is TGTGCCAGCAGCTCACTCACCTGGGACAGGGTAGAGGAGCAGTACTTC. Translated, it gives CASSSLTWDRVEEQYF.

The rearrangement uses TRBV7-8 and TRBJ1-6; TRBD1 might be the D (6 bases). The CDR3 has 14 residues. Germline loops: CDR1 SGHVS, CDR2 FQNEAQ. The V end was cut by 2 bases, the J end by 14 bases, with 16 bases between. Written as DNA, the CDR3 is TGTGCCAGCAGCTTAAGGGAGGGGGGGGGCGCCCTCCACTTT. Translation: CASSLREGGGALHF.

The chain employs TRBV6-1 and TRBJ2-5, with TRBD2 matching over 9 bases. This CDR3 has 16 residues. In germline, CDR1 is MNHNS, CDR2 SASEGT. With V trimmed by 2 bases and J by 5 bases, 9 bases remained unmatched. CDR3 in amino acids: CASSEYGGGASETQYF. The CDR3 nucleotides read TGTGCCAGCAGTGAATATGGCGGGGGGGCGTCGGAGACCCAGTACTTC.

This clone was counted a few times. The chain is built from TRBV5-4 and TRBJ2-3, with TRBD2 identical over 8 bases. There are 14 residues in the CDR3. CDR1 is SGHNT and CDR2 is YYREEE in the germline V gene (reference sequence). The trim removed 2 bases at V and 4 bases at J, leaving 3 bases unmatched. The CDR3 nucleotides are TGTGCCAGCAGCTTAGGGCGGGAGGCAGATACGCAGTATTTT. Translating it yields CASSLGREADTQYF.

The CDR3, as DNA: TGTGCCAGCCGCGGGAGCAGGGTGTCATCCGGCGAGCAGTACTTC. Its translation is CASRGSRVSSGEQYF. This chain links TRBV27 with TRBJ2-7, with 7 nucleotides matching TRBD2. The V gene's germline CDR1 is MNHEY and CDR2 SMNVEV (reference sequence). V trimming: 8 bases; J trimming: 6 bases; junction bases outside the gene matches: 16. This CDR3 contains 15 residues.

Ten or more counts support this clone. The chain combines TRBV28 with TRBJ1-1; D gene ambiguous. The CDR3 runs to 12 residues. The V and J ends lost 4 bases and 6 bases respectively, with 9 bases between them. Germline V gene lookup returns CDR1 MDHEN and CDR2 SYDVKM. The CDR3 region is CASSSLLAEAFF. DNA for the CDR3: TGTGCCAGCAGTTCCCTTCTTGCTGAAGCTTTCTTT.

This clone turned up a few times. The CDR3 loop reads CASSLGVKTGAEQYF. The CDR3 nucleotides are TGCGCCAGCAGCTTGGGTGTAAAAACAGGGGCCGAGCAGTACTTC. The chain recombines TRBV5-1 with TRBJ2-7; 7 nucleotides agree with TRBD1. V was pared by 0 bases and J by 6 bases, with 9 bases of the junction left unmatched. The CDR3 totals 15 residues. CDR1 is SGHRS and CDR2 is YFSETQ in the germline V gene.

In the case of this clone: This CDR3 is also generated by other DNA sequences in the sample. This sequence joins TRBV5-1 and TRBJ1-5; 7 bases agree with TRBD1. CDR3 length equals 15 residues. Looked up from germline, CDR1 is SGHRS and CDR2 is YFSETQ. With 0 bases clipped from V and 4 bases from J, the junction kept 4 bases outside the gene matches. The CDR3 DNA sequence: TGCGCCAGCAGCTTGGAGGGGGCAGGGAATCAGCCCCAGCATTTT. Its protein is CASSLEGAGNQPQHF.

The chain uses TRBV7-9 and TRBJ2-1; maybe TRBD1 (7 bases). Germline lookup yields CDR1 SEHNR and CDR2 FQNEAQ (reference sequence). Trimming pared 0 bases from V and 10 bases from J, leaving 19 bases between. The CDR3 runs to 16 residues. CDR3 loop: CASSLARRGPGSEQFF. Here the CDR3 DNA reads TGTGCCAGCAGCTTAGCGAGGAGGGGGCCAGGGTCGGAGCAGTTCTTC.

This clone was seen only a few times. This chain links TRBV6-5 with TRBJ2-7, with 8 bases matching TRBD1. This CDR3 has 16 amino acids. Germline V gene lookup returns CDR1 MNHEY and CDR2 SVGAGI. J lost 6 bases, V lost 2 bases, and 12 bases had no gene match. Here the CDR3 DNA reads TGTGCCAGCAGTTACACCCCGACAGGGGCCGAGGGCGAGCAGTACTTC. This translates into CASSYTPTGAEGEQYF.

V and J are TRBV5-4 and TRBJ2-5; 13 bases match TRBD2. The CDR3 consists of 15 residues. CDR1 and CDR2 (germline): SGHNT, YYREEE (reference sequence). V trimming: 3 bases; J trimming: 4 bases; junction bases outside the gene matches: 3. The CDR3 nucleotides are TGTGCCAGCAGCTCCGGACTAGCGGGAGCAGAGACCCAGTACTTC. This encodes CASSSGLAGAETQYF.

The chain combines TRBV5-8 with TRBJ2-3, with no clear D. Germline V gene data show CDR1 as SGHTS and CDR2 as YDEGEE. The V end was cut by 4 bases, the J end by 5 bases, with 11 bases between. The CDR3 consists of 13 residues. The CDR3 is CASSLSAVDTQYF. For the CDR3, the DNA is TGTGCCAGCAGCCTCAGTGCGGTAGATACGCAGTATTTT.

The genes are TRBV5-1 and TRBJ1-1; TRBD1 matches at 8 bases. Germline loops: CDR1 SGHRS, CDR2 YFSETQ. The CDR3 loop spans 13 amino acids. The V gene end was trimmed by 3 bases and the J gene end by 5 bases; junction bases not matched to a gene: 3. CDR3 DNA sequence: TGCGCCAGCAGCTCAGACAGGGGAACTGAAGCTTTCTTT. It translates to CASSSDRGTEAFF.

This clone occurred a few times. The chain carries TRBV20-1 and TRBJ1-4; 8 bases are a match to TRBD1. This CDR3 comprises 11 residues. The germline V gene encodes CDR1 DFQATT and CDR2 SNEGSKA (reference sequence). CDR3 loop: CAQGESEKLFF. The CDR3 DNA reads TGCGCACAGGGGGAAAGTGAAAAACTGTTTTTT.

This clone was found a few times. The chain is built from TRBV19 and TRBJ2-2; D gene ambiguous. Germline V CDR1 and CDR2: LNHDA, SQIVND (reference sequence). V was shortened by 3 bases and J by 1 base, with 6 bases between the two germline ends. The CDR3 has 14 amino acids. CDR3 sequence: CASSIPQNTGELFF. The CDR3 DNA reads TGTGCCAGTAGTATCCCACAGAACACCGGGGAGCTGTTTTTT.

This clone was observed a handful of times. The chain uses TRBV5-5 and TRBJ2-7; D may be TRBD2 (6 bases). V was trimmed by 4 bases and J by 8 bases, leaving 19 bases between them. CDR1 and CDR2 (germline): SGHKS, YYEKEE (reference sequence). The CDR3 covers 14 residues. The CDR3 sequence: CASSHLGTQEKQYF. DNA of the CDR3: TGTGCCAGCAGCCACCTCGGGACTCAGGAAAAGCAGTACTTC.

The chain links TRBV29-1 to TRBJ1-1, with D perhaps TRBD1 (6 bases). From germline, CDR1 is SQVTM and CDR2 ANQGSEA. V shed 0 bases and J shed 2 bases, with 16 bases lying between them. The length of the CDR3 is 16 residues. CDR3 sequence: CSVEDLAGGANTEAFF. The CDR3 region has the DNA TGCAGCGTTGAAGATCTCGCTGGGGGCGCAAACACTGAAGCTTTCTTT.

There are a few counts of this clone. The rearrangement joins TRBV2 to TRBJ2-3, with a weak D call TRBD2 (6 bases). This CDR3 is built from 17 residues. Germline values: CDR1 SNHLY, CDR2 FYNNEI. Trimming cost V 5 bases and J 2 bases, with 20 bases left between them. CDR3 coding DNA: TGTGCCAGCAGTCCGATGATCTCAAGCGGGTACACAGATACGCAGTATTTT. This translates into CASSPMISSGYTDTQYF.

This clone was found a few times. V usage is TRBV5-1 and J usage is TRBJ2-3, with 10 bases identical to TRBD2. V was pared by 5 bases and J by 3 bases, with 6 bases of the junction left unmatched. In germline, CDR1 is SGHRS, CDR2 YFSETQ. The CDR3 covers 15 residues. CDR3 DNA sequence: TGCGCCAGCAGATATGCTAGCGGGAGTACAGATACGCAGTATTTT. Its protein is CASRYASGSTDTQYF.

This clone occurred a few times. The CDR3 DNA reads as TGTGCCAGCAGCGAAAGGGCGGGGGGCACTGAAGCTTTCTTT. This translates into CASSERAGGTEAFF. The chain joins TRBV9 to TRBJ1-1; maybe TRBD1 (5 bases). Trimming removed 3 bases from V and 4 bases from J, with 13 bases in between. The CDR3 loop spans 14 amino acids. CDR1 is SGDLS and CDR2 is YYNGEE in the germline V gene. Supplemented by reference TRBV9 and TRBJ1-1, the full variable domain reads DSGVTQTPKHLITATGQRVTLRCSPRSGDLSVYWYQQSLDQGLQFLIQYYNGEERAKGNILERFSAQQFPDLHSELNLSSLELGDSALYFCASSERAGGTEAFFGQGTRLTVV.

DNA of the CDR3: TGCAGCGAATCCCGGTTTGGGCCAGATACGCAGTATTTT. Translation: CSESRFGPDTQYF. The gene calls are TRBV29-1 and TRBJ2-3; no definite D call. The germline CDR1 and CDR2 sequences are SQVTM and ANQGSEA. This CDR3 has 13 residues. V was pared by 7 bases and J by 4 bases, with 15 bases between.

J is TRBJ1-5 and V is TRBV30, with TRBD1 matching 9 bases. V shed 0 bases and J 6 bases; nucleotides not matched to a gene: 6. The CDR3 extends over 15 amino acids. In germline, CDR1 is GTSNPN, CDR2 SVGIG (reference sequence). CDR3 sequence reads: CAWSVSGTGIQPQHF. CDR3 bases: TGTGCCTGGAGTGTAAGCGGGACAGGGATTCAGCCCCAGCATTTT. Full variable domain (missing parts from reference TRBV30 and TRBJ1-5): SQTIHQWPATLVQPVGSPLSLECTVEGTSNPNLYWYRQAAGRGLQLLFYSVGIGQISSEVPQNLSASRPQDRQFILSSKKLLLSDSGFYLCAWSVSGTGIQPQHFGDGTRLSIL.

This clone has just a few counts. The chain links TRBV5-6 to TRBJ2-5, with TRBD1 matching over 10 bases. The junction had 5 bases not matched to a gene; V was cut back by 4 bases and J by 5 bases. The CDR3 runs to 14 residues. Germline CDR1 SGHDT, CDR2 YYEEEE. The CDR3 spells CASSPDRGPETQYF. The CDR3, as DNA: TGTGCCAGCAGCCCCGACAGGGGGCCGGAGACCCAGTACTTC.